This TCR beta chain was recovered during a study of CD8+ T cells in alopecia areata. V was shortened by 7 bases and J by 0 bases, with 14 bases between the two germline ends. CDR3 length: 14 amino acids. Germline CDR1 reads SQVTM; CDR2 reads ANQGSEA. Treatment noted: oral pan-JAK inhibitor, 5-10 mg twice daily. Once RNA had been extracted, it was reverse transcribed into cDNA to act as the sequencing template. Profiling relied on immunoSEQ multiplex PCR, and the TCRdb table lists in-frame clones only, not all of them. The sample yields about 42,000 clones, roughly 65% seen once. Sequenced material: CD8+ T cells sorted from blood, taken at week 4, from a patient treated with tofacitinib. This sequence was found in a human donor with alopecia areata. This chain connects TRBV29-1 to TRBJ2-3; perhaps TRBD1 as D (6 bases). The CDR3 is CSAPTGSSTDTQYF. The CDR3 DNA sequence: TGCAGCGCCCCGACAGGCAGTAGCACAGATACGCAGTATTTT.